These 22 T cell receptor beta chains were sequenced from one sample in a study of shared clonotypes between healthy human individuals. Sequenced by immunoSEQ multiplex PCR; TCRdb stores in-frame clones only, minus some. The sample lists some 790,000 clones; 72% were seen once. The sequenced sample was memory CD4+ T cells sorted from blood. The subset denotes: CD45RA-negative fraction. These receptors came from a woman between 25 and 40 years old in good health.

This chain uses TRBV5-4 with TRBJ2-1; 9 bases agree with TRBD1. The CDR3 extends over 16 amino acids. CDR1 SGHNT and CDR2 YYREEE come from the germline V gene (reference sequence). J was trimmed by 0 bases and V by 4 bases; bases with no gene match: 5. CDR3 nucleotides: TGTGCCAGCAGCCGGACAGGGGAGGGCTCCTACAATGAGCAGTTCTTC. Its translation: CASSRTGEGSYNEQFF.

The chain employs TRBV10-2 and TRBJ2-1, with 8 bases matching TRBD2. The CDR3 length is 13 residues. Per germline, CDR1 WSHSY and CDR2 SAAADI. V was pared by 6 bases and J by 12 bases, with 10 bases of the junction left unmatched. Here the CDR3 DNA reads TGCGCCAGCAGGAGTTTGGCGGGAGGTCCGCAGTTCTTC. Translating it yields CASRSLAGGPQFF.

J is TRBJ2-7 and V is TRBV28; 9 bases match TRBD2. The CDR3 loop spans 17 amino acids. Trimming took 4 bases from V and 2 from J; bases not matched to a gene: 12. CDR1 is MDHEN and CDR2 is SYDVKM in the germline V gene. The CDR3 DNA reads as TGTGCCAGCAGTTGGTCCTACAGCGGGAGGCCCACCTACGAGCAGTACTTC. This codes for CASSWSYSGRPTYEQYF.

The chain is built from TRBV27 and TRBJ1-1, with TRBD1 identical over 7 bases. The germline gives CDR1 MNHEY, CDR2 SMNVEV (reference sequence). V shed 8 bases and J 1 base; nucleotides not matched to a gene: 7. The CDR3 is made up of 14 amino acids. CDR3 sequence reads: CASRHYRGNTEAFF. The CDR3 DNA reads as TGTGCCAGCCGACATTACAGGGGGAACACTGAAGCTTTCTTT.

This clone has a single count. The gene calls are TRBV7-8 and TRBJ2-5; a weak D match, TRBD2 (6 bases). CDR1 is SGHVS, CDR2 FQNEAQ, per germline. The CDR3 sequence is 15 residues long. V was pared by 0 bases and J by 5 bases, with 13 bases between. CDR3 DNA: TGTGCCAGCAGCTTAGCGGGCAGAGGAGGGGAGACCCAGTACTTC. Protein sequence: CASSLAGRGGETQYF.

This chain uses TRBV18 with TRBJ2-3; 7 positions agree with TRBD1. Trimming at V came to 6 bases and at J to 5 bases, leaving 14 bases not matched to a gene. Per the germline V gene, CDR1 is KGHSH and CDR2 is LQKENI. CDR3 length equals 16 residues. CDR3 coding DNA: TGTGCCAGCTCCCAACGACAGGGTGGTGGTTTAGATACGCAGTATTTT. It yields the protein CASSQRQGGGLDTQYF.

This chain uses TRBV5-1 with TRBJ1-4, with D perhaps matching TRBD1 (6 bases). Deletions cut 3 bases from V and 8 bases from J, with 14 bases between. Germline-derived CDR1 and CDR2 are SGHRS and YFSETQ. CDR3 size: 14 residues. CDR3 coding DNA: TGCGCCAGCAGCTCCCAGGGGTCCTGGGAAAAACTGTTTTTT. Its protein product is CASSSQGSWEKLFF.

This rearrangement joins TRBV5-1 to TRBJ2-7; 9 bases align to TRBD2. The CDR3 runs to 16 residues. Germline CDR1 SGHRS, CDR2 YFSETQ. V gave up 0 bases and J gave up 1 base; unmatched junction bases: 5. The CDR3 coding sequence is TGCGCCAGCAGCTTGGCCCCAGCGGGAGGATCCTACGAGCAGTACTTC. It translates to CASSLAPAGGSYEQYF.

The rearrangement links TRBV4-1 to TRBJ2-7, with D tentatively TRBD1 or TRBD2 (5 bases each). This CDR3 has 20 residues. The V gene's germline CDR1 is MGHRA and CDR2 YSYEKL. Trimming stripped 0 bases from V and 2 bases from J, with 26 bases between. Written as DNA, the CDR3 is TGCGCCAGCAGCCAAGATTTCCAGAAGATCAACCGGGACGGAACCTACGAGCAGTACTTC. Its protein product is CASSQDFQKINRDGTYEQYF.

The chain couples TRBV29-1 to TRBJ2-7; D unclear. The CDR3 length is 12 residues. Trimming removed 4 bases at V and 4 bases at J, with 11 bases between. Germline V gene lookup returns CDR1 SQVTM and CDR2 ANQGSEA. CDR3 loop: CSVGAVGYEQYF. The CDR3 region has the DNA TGCAGCGTTGGGGCCGTCGGATACGAGCAGTACTTC.

This chain connects TRBV5-4 to TRBJ1-5; no clear D. The V gene's germline CDR1 is SGHNT and CDR2 YYREEE (reference sequence). The V end was cut by 0 bases, the J end by 5 bases, with 12 bases between. This CDR3 spans 15 amino acids. The CDR3 nucleotides read TGTGCCAGCAGCTTGGCGATCGTGGAGGATCAGCCCCAGCATTTT. Translating gives CASSLAIVEDQPQHF.

A word on this clone: This same CDR3 is encoded by further DNA sequences in the sample. This chain connects TRBV19 to TRBJ2-1; D is uncertain. The CDR3 is made up of 13 amino acids. CDR1 is LNHDA, CDR2 SQIVND, per germline (reference sequence). V lost 4 bases and J lost 0, with 4 bases in between. The CDR3 spells CASSSGSYNEQFF. In nucleotides, the CDR3 is TGTGCCAGTAGTAGTGGCTCCTACAATGAGCAGTTCTTC.

A few counts support this clone. The J gene is TRBJ2-3, the V gene TRBV6-1, with TRBD1 matching 8 bases. There are 16 residues in the CDR3. Germline V gene data show CDR1 as MNHNS and CDR2 as SASEGT. V lost 4 bases to trimming and J lost 1 base; unmatched junction nucleotides: 7. In DNA, the CDR3 is TGTGCCAGCAGTGTTTTACCGACAGGGGGCACAGATACGCAGTATTTT. Protein sequence: CASSVLPTGGTDTQYF.

This clone was recorded a few times. This chain joins TRBV2 and TRBJ2-1, with D tentatively TRBD2 (6 bases). Trimming took off 6 bases at V and 10 bases at J, with 25 bases between the two ends. Germline lookup yields CDR1 SNHLY and CDR2 FYNNEI. The CDR3 loop spans 16 amino acids. For the CDR3, the DNA is TGTGCCAGCAGGCTAGGGACCGCAGCGGGTCGACCGGAGCAGTTCTTC. This encodes CASRLGTAAGRPEQFF.

This chain joins TRBV18 and TRBJ2-5, with 7 bases identical to TRBD1. This CDR3 is 16 amino acids long. The germline V gene encodes CDR1 KGHSH and CDR2 LQKENI. The trim removed 0 bases at V and 4 bases at J, leaving 8 bases unmatched. CDR3 region: CASSPPGQAGIETQYF. The CDR3 coding sequence is TGTGCCAGCTCACCACCCGGACAGGCAGGAATAGAGACCCAGTACTTC. Supplemented by reference TRBV18 and TRBJ2-5, the full variable domain reads NAGVMQNPRHLVRRRGQEARLRCSPMKGHSHVYWYRQLPEEGLKFMVYLQKENIIDESGMPKERFSAEFPKEGPSILRIQQVVRGDSAAYFCASSPPGQAGIETQYFGPGTRLLVL.

With regard to this clone: Additional DNA sequences in this sample encode the identical CDR3. The V call is TRBV19, the J call TRBJ2-7, with D perhaps TRBD2 (6 bases). CDR3 length: 11 residues. Per the germline V gene, CDR1 is LNHDA and CDR2 is SQIVND (reference sequence). V dropped 5 bases and J dropped 6 bases, with 8 bases sitting between them. The DNA of the CDR3 is TGTGCCAGTAGTGGGGGGTCCGAGCAGTACTTC. Translation gives CASSGGSEQYF.

For this clone: The sample contains more than one DNA sequence encoding this CDR3. This chain links TRBV5-1 with TRBJ1-3, with D maybe TRBD1 (6 bases). The CDR3 consists of 14 residues. Germline V gene sequence: CDR1 SGHRS, CDR2 YFSETQ. The V gene lost 4 bases and the J gene lost 4 bases, with 12 bases spanning the gap. The CDR3 loop is CASSPGTTGNTIYF. CDR3 nucleotides: TGCGCCAGCAGCCCCGGGACAACCGGAAACACCATATATTTT.

The rearrangement uses TRBV7-2 and TRBJ2-2, with D hard to call. From germline, CDR1 is SGHTA and CDR2 FQGNSA. The CDR3 loop spans 16 amino acids. Trimming took off 2 bases at V and 3 bases at J, with 13 bases between the two ends. The CDR3 nucleotides are TGTGCCAGCAGCTTATTTGTTGCGAGAGACACCGGGGAGCTGTTTTTT. It is translated as CASSLFVARDTGELFF.

This chain uses TRBV5-1 with TRBJ2-2, with D possibly matching TRBD2 (5 bases). The CDR3 totals 16 residues. Trimming stripped 3 bases from V and 1 base from J, with 13 bases between. Germline CDR1 reads SGHRS; CDR2 reads YFSETQ. The CDR3 region is CASSSRRVWNTGELFF. For the CDR3, the DNA is TGCGCCAGCAGCTCCAGGCGGGTTTGGAACACCGGGGAGCTGTTTTTT.

This chain joins TRBV5-6 and TRBJ2-1; TRBD1 matches at 7 bases. The CDR3 has 12 residues. The V gene end was trimmed by 5 bases and the J gene end by 6 bases; junction bases not matched to a gene: 2. CDR1 SGHDT and CDR2 YYEEEE come from the germline V gene. The CDR3 reads CASRRTGNEQFF. DNA for the CDR3: TGTGCCAGCAGACGGACAGGCAATGAGCAGTTCTTC.

This sequence joins TRBV5-1 and TRBJ1-2, with D uncertain. This CDR3 is 12 amino acids long. The germline V gene encodes CDR1 SGHRS and CDR2 YFSETQ. With 6 bases removed from V and 4 bases from J, the gap between germline ends came to 10 bases. The CDR3 nucleotides read TGCGCCAGCATGGGAGCGGGCTATGGCTACACCTTC. Translation: CASMGAGYGYTF.

This clone appeared a few times. The chain has TRBV27 and TRBJ1-1; D gene uncertain. The CDR3 has 12 residues. With 5 bases removed from V and 5 bases from J, the gap between germline ends came to 9 bases. Germline CDR1 MNHEY, CDR2 SMNVEV (reference sequence). Written as DNA, the CDR3 is TGTGCCAGCAGTGATTTCCGGACTGAAGCTTTCTTT. Its translation is CASSDFRTEAFF.